The T cell receptor (beta chain) described here comes from a study of CD8+ T cells in alopecia areata. Study outcomes and limitations: On tofacitinib, scalp clonality and expanded CD8+ clones among top 100 fell significantly. Unlike in mice, where it was clearer, TCR sharing across patients was less clear, possibly HLA-related. A great number of expanded lesional clones endured in scalp and blood during tofacitinib.

Concerning this clone: Its matching antigen is unknown.

Documented treatment: oral pan-JAK inhibitor, 5-10 mg twice daily. RNA extraction was followed by reverse transcription into cDNA, which acted as the sequencing template. Repertoires were generated with immunoSEQ multiplex PCR, while TCRdb's copy carries only in-frame clones and drops some. This table has 200,000 to 250,000 clones, over 60% appearing once. The sample was CD4+ T cells sorted from blood, taken at week 4, from a patient treated with tofacitinib. This TCR was sampled from a human donor with alopecia areata.

CDR3 sequence (DNA): TGTGCCAGCCATGTGAGGAGGAACACTGAAGCTTTCTTT. Protein sequence: CASHVRRNTEAFF. The rearrangement joins TRBV27 to TRBJ1-1; D is uncertain. This CDR3 is 13 amino acids long. Trimming cost V 8 bases and J 1 base, with 11 bases left between them. Germline CDR1 is MNHEY and CDR2 is SMNVEV (reference sequence).